This TCR beta chain was captured by sequencing in a study of PD-1 blockade in classical Hodgkin lymphoma. The CDR3 loop spans 16 amino acids. Trimming removed 7 bases at V and 5 bases at J, with 20 bases between. Germline V lookup: CDR1 LNHDA, CDR2 SQIVND (reference sequence). The repertoire was sequenced with immunoSEQ multiplex PCR; TCRdb's copy has only in-frame clones and lacks some. Of some 17,000 clones in the sample, about four fifths were seen once. Time point denoted: newly diagnosed, previously untreated cHL patient sample. Comparison used PBMCs from newly diagnosed, untreated classical Hodgkin lymphoma.

This TCR derives from a human donor with classical Hodgkin lymphoma. The sample consisted of peripheral blood mononuclear cells (PBMCs). J is TRBJ2-2 and V is TRBV19; possibly TRBD2 for D (5 bases). DNA of the CDR3: TGTGCCAGTATTAAATGGGATGGCGGGCCTACCGGGGAGCTGTTTTTT. It encodes CASIKWDGGPTGELFF.